This T cell receptor (beta chain) was captured in a study of spatial heterogeneity in lung cancer. Germline V gene data show CDR1 as SGDLS and CDR2 as YYNGEE. Trimming at V came to 3 bases and at J to 4 bases, leaving 6 bases not matched to a gene. The CDR3 loop spans 16 amino acids. Time point denoted: sample taken at primary tumor resection. Tumor, nontumor lung or frozen PBMC supplied whole RNA that was sequenced unsorted. MiXCR, applied by TCRdb to the 5' RACE reads, yields one record per CDR3 protein. Here the sample spans over 90,000 distinct CDR3 sequences, 7.5% to 10% being singletons. The specimen was PBMCs, collected at surgery. This sequence joins TRBV9 and TRBJ2-2; 10 bases agree with TRBD2. The TCR comes from a male donor with early-stage non-small cell lung cancer. CDR3 sequence reads: CASSAGLAVSTGELFF. CDR3 nucleotide sequence: TGTGCCAGCAGCGCCGGACTAGCGGTTAGCACCGGGGAGCTGTTTTTT.